This is a list of T cell receptor beta chains from one sample in a study of T cells in Graves' hyperthyroidism and ophthalmopathy. MiXCR, applied by TCRdb to the multiplex PCR reads, yields one record per CDR3 protein. The data hold 300,000 to 500,000 distinct CDR3 sequences, with about 15% observed a single time. Sequencing was done on a sample of blood. These receptors were taken from a woman aged 25 to 39 with Graves' hyperthyroidism. The CDR3 runs from the conserved cysteine through the conserved F or W. D genes are given only for firm matches. Clone sizes are given selectively: once, few, many, or a class where the clone is expanded.

v_call: TRBV27
cdr3_length: 11
clone_size: few
j_call: TRBJ1-5
d_call: -
cdr3_nt: TGTGCCAGCGGTGCCAATCAGCCCCAGCATTTT
cdr3_aa: CASGANQPQHF

v_call: TRBV5-6
cdr3_length: 14
clone_size: many
j_call: TRBJ2-5
d_call: -
cdr3_nt: TGTGCCAGCAGCTATACAGGGTTAGAGGAGACCCAGTACTTC
cdr3_aa: CASSYTGLEETQYF

v_call: TRBV28
cdr3_length: 17
clone_size: -
j_call: TRBJ2-1
d_call: TRBD1
cdr3_nt: TGTGCCAGCAGTTTACCCCAGGGACAGCACATATACAATGAGCAGTTCTTC
cdr3_aa: CASSLPQGQHIYNEQFF

v_call: TRBV20-1
cdr3_length: 14
clone_size: few
j_call: TRBJ2-1
d_call: -
cdr3_nt: TGCAGTGCTATCGGACGCGCGGCGGGGTATGAGCAGTTCTTC
cdr3_aa: CSAIGRAAGYEQFF

v_call: TRBV6-4
cdr3_length: 12
clone_size: -
j_call: TRBJ2-2
d_call: -
cdr3_nt: TGTGCCAGACTATGGAGGCCCGGGGAGCTGTTTTTT
cdr3_aa: CARLWRPGELFF

v_call: TRBV5-1
cdr3_length: 13
clone_size: few
j_call: TRBJ2-5
d_call: TRBD2
cdr3_nt: TGCGCCAGCAGCTTCCCTAGCGGAGAGACCCAGTACTTC
cdr3_aa: CASSFPSGETQYF

v_call: TRBV2
cdr3_length: 18
clone_size: few
j_call: TRBJ1-5
d_call: -
cdr3_nt: TGTGCCAGCAGTGAAAGGGTCAGCGCCGGGAGTTTCAATCAGCCCCAGCATTTT
cdr3_aa: CASSERVSAGSFNQPQHF

v_call: TRBV28
cdr3_length: 15
clone_size: many
j_call: TRBJ2-7
d_call: -
cdr3_nt: TGTGCCAGCAGTTTAGGTGGGGCAATAATTTACGAGCAGTACTTC
cdr3_aa: CASSLGGAIIYEQYF

v_call: TRBV9
cdr3_length: 17
clone_size: -
j_call: TRBJ2-2
d_call: TRBD2
cdr3_nt: TGTGCCAGCAGCGTTAGTCTCAGCGGGAGTTACACCGGGGAGCTGTTTTTT
cdr3_aa: CASSVSLSGSYTGELFF

v_call: TRBV2
cdr3_length: 15
clone_size: -
j_call: TRBJ2-1
d_call: TRBD2
cdr3_nt: TGTGCCAGCAGTGAAACTAGCGGGCTTTACAATGAGCAGTTCTTC
cdr3_aa: CASSETSGLYNEQFF

v_call: TRBV19
cdr3_length: 16
clone_size: -
j_call: TRBJ2-2
d_call: TRBD1
cdr3_nt: TGTGCCAGTAGTACACCATCCAGGACAGGGAACAGGGAGCTGTTTTTT
cdr3_aa: CASSTPSRTGNRELFF

v_call: TRBV18
cdr3_length: 15
clone_size: -
j_call: TRBJ1-1
d_call: -
cdr3_nt: TGTGCCAGCTCACCCACAGGGACTTGGGCGGCTGAAGCTTTCTTT
cdr3_aa: CASSPTGTWAAEAFF

v_call: TRBV28
cdr3_length: 13
clone_size: few
j_call: TRBJ1-5
d_call: -
cdr3_nt: TGTGCCAGCAGGTCTACGGTGGATATTACCCAGCATTTT
cdr3_aa: CASRSTVDITQHF

v_call: TRBV11-2
cdr3_length: 15
clone_size: many
j_call: TRBJ2-3
d_call: -
cdr3_nt: TGTGCCAGCAGCTTCCGTCGGGGCCCCACAGATACGCAGTATTTT
cdr3_aa: CASSFRRGPTDTQYF

v_call: TRBV29-1
cdr3_length: 11
clone_size: few
j_call: TRBJ2-2
d_call: -
cdr3_nt: TGCAGCGTTGGGGTCGGCGGGGAGCTGTTTTTT
cdr3_aa: CSVGVGGELFF

v_call: TRBV27
cdr3_length: 13
clone_size: many
j_call: TRBJ1-1
d_call: -
cdr3_nt: TGTGCCAGTCTGTCTCCGGGGTACACTGAAGCTTTCTTT
cdr3_aa: CASLSPGYTEAFF

v_call: TRBV20-1
cdr3_length: 13
clone_size: few
j_call: TRBJ2-4
d_call: TRBD1
cdr3_nt: TGCAGTGCTAGCCAGACAGGGAAAAACATTCAGTACTTC
cdr3_aa: CSASQTGKNIQYF

v_call: TRBV5-1
cdr3_length: 17
clone_size: many
j_call: TRBJ1-1
d_call: TRBD1
cdr3_nt: TGCGCCAGCAGCGCATACCGGGACAGGGCCGTGAACACTGAAGCTTTCTTT
cdr3_aa: CASSAYRDRAVNTEAFF

v_call: TRBV5-1
cdr3_length: 15
clone_size: -
j_call: TRBJ2-3
d_call: -
cdr3_nt: TGCGCCAGCAGCTCACAGGGAGGGGGTCCAGATACGCAGTATTTT
cdr3_aa: CASSSQGGGPDTQYF